The 6 T cell receptor beta chains in this list originate from one sample, sequenced in a study of blood T cell repertoires in COVID-19. Generated by immunoSEQ multiplex PCR, the TCRdb table keeps only in-frame clones and is missing some. The sample lists 60,000 or so clones; 60% to 75% were seen once. What was sequenced was peripheral blood. These receptors all come from a woman over 75 with acute or convalescent COVID-19.

The genes are TRBV15 and TRBJ2-3, with TRBD2 identical over 8 bases. The V gene end was trimmed by 6 bases and the J gene end by 2 bases; junction bases not matched to a gene: 16. This CDR3 is 18 amino acids long. CDR1 and CDR2 from the germline V gene are LNHNV and YYDKDF (reference sequence). The CDR3 region is CATRPTYGTRAYTDTQYF. The CDR3 DNA is TGTGCCACCAGACCTACCTACGGGACTAGGGCATACACAGATACGCAGTATTTT.

The table lists this clone with a few counts. The CDR3 DNA reads as TGTGCCACCAGCAACGACAGGACTGGGGCCAACGTCCTGACTTTC. This sequence encodes CATSNDRTGANVLTF. This chain uses TRBV15 with TRBJ2-6, with a tentative D call TRBD1 (6 bases). Trimming stripped 4 bases from V and 2 bases from J, with 9 bases between. Germline CDR1 is LNHNV and CDR2 is YYDKDF (reference sequence). This CDR3 has 15 amino acids.

The chain carries TRBV18 and TRBJ1-1; 7 nucleotides agree with TRBD1. The germline V gene has CDR1 KGHSH and CDR2 LQKENI. The CDR3 loop spans 13 amino acids. The V gene end was trimmed by 5 bases and the J gene end by 3 bases; junction bases not matched to a gene: 3. As DNA, the CDR3 is TGTGCCAGCTCAACCGACAGGGACACTGAAGCTTTCTTT. Its protein is CASSTDRDTEAFF.

The rearrangement uses TRBV9 and TRBJ2-3; 11 bases match TRBD2. Germline-derived CDR1 and CDR2 are SGDLS and YYNGEE. Trimming at V came to 4 bases and at J to 0 bases, leaving 4 bases not matched to a gene. This CDR3 contains 16 residues. The CDR3 bases are TGTGCCAGCAGCAGGACTAGCGGGCACAGCACAGATACGCAGTATTTT. Residues: CASSRTSGHSTDTQYF.

By frequency in the sample, this clone is large. The chain recombines TRBV21-1 with TRBJ2-7; TRBD2, the D gene given by the table, was not confirmed from the DNA. TRBV21-1 represents a pseudogene. The CDR3 is 19 residues long. CDR3 nucleotides: TGTGCCAGCAGCAAAGCGCTGGCTAGCGGGAGGGCCTTCCACTACGAGCAGTACTTC. Translation: CASSKALASGRAFHYEQYF.

The V call is TRBV4-3, the J call TRBJ2-5; D unclear. Germline V gene sequence: CDR1 LGHNA, CDR2 YSLEER. Deletions cut 0 bases from V and 5 bases from J, with 10 bases between. The CDR3 spans 14 residues. The CDR3 region is CASSQDLVQETQYF. The CDR3 DNA follows: TGCGCCAGCAGCCAAGATCTGGTGCAGGAGACCCAGTACTTC.